This T cell receptor (beta chain) was sequenced for a study of blood T cell repertoires in COVID-19. Study summary: Samples taken during acute and convalescent COVID-19 were collected in the United States, Italy and Spain. In each case, the material was cDNA or gDNA derived from T cells, B-cell-depleted T cells, or PBMCs.

Source study methods: The assay estimated nucleated cells by amplifying reference gene primers. Assay: immunoSEQ multiplex PCR; the TCRdb copy retains only in-frame clones and omits some. V and J calls and clone size follow that table, whereas D and trimming were derived from the DNA. The data hold roughly 70,000 clones, with about 88% observed a single time. This clone was detected only once. The CDR3 has 13 amino acids. V was cut by 5 bases and J by 3 bases, with 10 bases left in between. Per germline, CDR1 SGHNT and CDR2 YENEEA. Material for sequencing was peripheral blood. The clonotype comes from a human donor in a cohort sampled during active COVID-19. The gene calls are TRBV11-3 and TRBJ1-1; D is uncertain. The CDR3 is CASSPQRDTEAFF. CDR3 nucleotide sequence: TGTGCCAGCAGCCCGCAGAGGGACACTGAAGCTTTCTTT.